This T cell receptor beta chain originates from a study of blood T cell repertoires in COVID-19. The overall study: T cells, B-cell-depleted T cells, or PBMCs provided the cDNA or gDNA that served as material.

This clone was counted only a few times. Per the study methods: Using reference gene primer amplification, nucleated cell counts were estimated. Assay used: immunoSEQ multiplex PCR; TCRdb lists only in-frame clones, some missing. D and trimming were read from the DNA, whereas the V and J calls and clone size are those reported in that table. The table lists 90,000 to 130,000 clones, around 83% of them singletons, with 1.1% to 1.5% in the top ten. This TCR derives from a man aged 35 to 55 with acute or convalescent COVID-19. The sequenced sample was peripheral blood.

Written as DNA, the CDR3 is TGTGCCAGCAGCTTAGGGAAGGTGTCAGGAGGAAGCAATCAGCCCCAGCATTTT. This translates into CASSLGKVSGGSNQPQHF. The V call is TRBV7-9, the J call TRBJ1-5; the D is unclear. The germline V gene has CDR1 SEHNR and CDR2 FQNEAQ (reference sequence). This CDR3 is built from 18 residues. V gave up 1 base and J gave up 1 base, with 17 bases separating them. Filled out from reference TRBV7-9 and TRBJ1-5, the complete variable domain reads DTGVSQNPRHKITKRGQNVTFRCDPISEHNRLYWYRQTLGQGPEFLTYFQNEAQLEKSRLLSDRFSAERPKGSFSTLEIQRTEQGDSAMYLCASSLGKVSGGSNQPQHFGDGTRLSIL.